This T cell receptor (beta chain) was identified in a study of T cell responses to AZD1222 COVID-19 vaccine. Whole-study results and caveats: Baseline seropositivity characterized only six AZD1222 recipients. Within unmutated variant regions lay the reported targets of nearly half of spike-specific TCRs.

As concerns this clone: No antigen is known for it.

Clones were sequenced by immunoSEQ multiplex PCR, and TCRdb holds only the in-frame ones, with some missing. Counted here are some 130,000 clones, roughly 89% occurring once; the ten biggest clones make up around 5.9%. The CDR3 loop spans 15 amino acids. With V trimmed by 4 bases and J by 12 bases, 10 bases remained unmatched. Germline assignment: CDR1 LGHDT and CDR2 YNNKEL (reference sequence). The J gene is TRBJ2-1, the V gene TRBV3-1 (or the pseudogene TRBV3-2); TRBD1 agrees at 12 bases. The TCR was taken from an adult in good health. This specimen was peripheral blood, taken on day 0 of AZD1222 vaccination. CDR3 sequence (DNA): TGTGCCAGCAGCCTAGCGGGACAGGGGGCGTTAGGGCAGTTCTTC. It codes for CASSLAGQGALGQFF.